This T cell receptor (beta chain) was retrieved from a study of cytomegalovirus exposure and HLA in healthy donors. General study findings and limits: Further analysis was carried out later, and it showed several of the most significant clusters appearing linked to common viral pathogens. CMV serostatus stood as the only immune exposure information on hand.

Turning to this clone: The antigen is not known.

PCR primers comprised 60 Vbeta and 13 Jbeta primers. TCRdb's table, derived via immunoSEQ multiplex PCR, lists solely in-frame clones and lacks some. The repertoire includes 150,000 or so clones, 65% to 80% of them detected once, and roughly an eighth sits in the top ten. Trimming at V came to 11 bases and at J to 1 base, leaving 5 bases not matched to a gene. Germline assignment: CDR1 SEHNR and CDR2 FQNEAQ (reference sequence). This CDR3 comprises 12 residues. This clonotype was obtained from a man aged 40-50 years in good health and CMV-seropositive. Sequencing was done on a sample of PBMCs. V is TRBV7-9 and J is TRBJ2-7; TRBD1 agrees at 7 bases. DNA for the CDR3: TGTGCCGAGGGGGCAGATTCCTACGAGCAGTACTTC. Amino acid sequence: CAEGADSYEQYF.